The present T cell receptor (beta chain) was sequenced within a study of shared clonotypes between healthy human individuals. Sequenced by immunoSEQ multiplex PCR; TCRdb stores in-frame clones only, minus some. The repertoire holds some 2.1 million clones, about 94% seen once, with about 1.1% in the top ten. Overall study results and limits: Lower generation probabilities were found for non-shared clonotypes than for those shared by all four donors.

Terminally differentiated effector memory CD45RA+ cells were left out of the naive CD8 fraction, which was CD45RO-negative and positively selected for CCR7. Germline V lookup: CDR1 SGHDT, CDR2 YYEEEE. The CDR3 has 15 residues. J lost 3 bases, V lost 0 bases, and 3 bases had no gene match. With respect to this clone: As yet, its antigen is unknown. Other nucleotide sequences in the sample specify the same CDR3.

The TCR originated in a man younger than 30 in good health. The sequencing input was naive CD8+ T cells sorted from blood. J is TRBJ2-7 and V is TRBV5-6; 10 positions match TRBD2. In DNA, the CDR3 is TGTGCCAGCAGCTTGGGGACTAGCGGTTTCTACGAGCAGTACTTC. Amino acid sequence: CASSLGTSGFYEQYF.